Listed below are T cell receptor beta chains from one sample, sequenced in a study of OX40 agonist ivuxolimab in advanced cancers. Some clones are missing from TCRdb's copy, which holds only in-frame ones; the method was immunoSEQ multiplex PCR. The data contain roughly 25,000 clones, roughly four fifths of them seen just once; the ten biggest clones take up 12% to 15%. Here the sequenced sample was CD4+ or CD8+ T cells sorted from blood, taken in a trial of the OX40 agonist ivuxolimab. The receptors here all came from an adult with an advanced solid tumor such as melanoma, head and neck, liver or kidney cancer. CDR3s include the opening cysteine and the closing phenylalanine or tryptophan. The D gene is left open where the match is weak. Clone size, where shown, is once, few, many, or a class for clones that have expanded.

V	size	J	D	CDR3	DNA
TRBV2	few	TRBJ2-1	TRBD2	CAGSLAAYNEQFF	TGTGCCGGGTCCCTAGCGGCGTACAATGAGCAGTTCTTC
TRBV2	-	TRBJ2-3	TRBD2	CATIAGDHTDTQYF	TGTGCCACCATAGCGGGGGACCATACAGATACGCAGTATTTT
TRBV9	few	TRBJ1-4	-	CASSGGTTGEKLFF	TGTGCCAGCAGCGGGGGGACAACCGGCGAAAAACTGTTTTTT
TRBV19	medium-sized	TRBJ1-2	TRBD1	CASSTGTGYGYTF	TGTGCCAGTAGTACCGGGACAGGGTATGGCTACACCTTC
TRBV29-1	-	TRBJ2-3	TRBD2	CSVILAGGTDTQYF	TGCAGCGTTATACTAGCGGGGGGGACAGATACGCAGTATTTT
TRBV28	-	TRBJ1-3	-	CASSLGGAGNTIYF	TGTGCCAGCAGTTTAGGAGGGGCTGGAAACACCATATATTTT
TRBV27	-	TRBJ1-2	TRBD1	CASSPPTGFGGYTF	TGTGCCAGCAGTCCACCGACAGGGTTTGGAGGCTACACCTTC
TRBV7-9	once	TRBJ2-7	TRBD1	CASSFGTGGVEQYF	TGTGCCAGCAGCTTCGGGACAGGGGGCGTCGAGCAGTACTTC
TRBV5-1	few	TRBJ1-4	-	CASSIYFGANEKLFF	TGCGCCAGCAGCATCTATTTTGGGGCTAATGAAAAACTGTTTTTT
TRBV11-2	-	TRBJ1-1	TRBD1	CASSPGQGWTEAFF	TGTGCCAGCAGCCCCGGACAGGGGTGGACTGAAGCTTTCTTT
TRBV6-5	few	TRBJ2-2	-	CASSYSQGPGELFF	TGTGCCAGCAGTTACTCGCAGGGCCCCGGGGAGCTGTTTTTT
TRBV27	-	TRBJ2-7	-	CATRRTINEQYF	TGTGCCACCCGACGGACTATTAACGAGCAGTACTTC
TRBV6-5	-	TRBJ1-2	-	CASRTGSMGYTF	TGTGCCAGCAGGACTGGGTCTATGGGCTACACCTTC
TRBV7-9	few	TRBJ2-2	-	CAGELNTGELFF	TGTGCCGGCGAACTAAACACCGGGGAGCTGTTTTTT
TRBV7-9	-	TRBJ1-2	-	CASSQIGGSDNGYTF	TGTGCCAGCAGCCAAATCGGGGGCTCCGATAATGGCTACACCTTC
TRBV5-4	-	TRBJ1-3	-	CASSFGGGNTIYF	TGTGCCAGCAGCTTTGGGGGAGGAAACACCATATATTTT
TRBV7-2	once	TRBJ1-2	-	CASSFSGVARANYGYTF	TGTGCCAGCAGCTTTTCTGGGGTGGCGCGGGCAAACTATGGCTACACCTTC
TRBV7-9	-	TRBJ2-2	-	CASSGETANTGELFF	TGTGCCAGCAGCGGGGAGACAGCGAACACCGGGGAGCTGTTTTTT
TRBV5-4	-	TRBJ2-1	TRBD2	CASSLVSLAGTKDEQFF	TGTGCCAGCAGCTTGGTAAGCCTAGCGGGGACAAAGGATGAGCAGTTCTTC
TRBV11-1	-	TRBJ2-7	-	CASSLRGRPQDEQYF	TGTGCCAGCAGCTTAAGAGGGAGGCCCCAGGACGAGCAGTACTTC
TRBV19	-	TRBJ2-3	TRBD2	CASSPTGGGTDTQYF	TGTGCCAGTAGCCCGACGGGGGGGGGCACAGATACGCAGTATTTT
TRBV15	-	TRBJ1-3	-	CATSRDVWDTISGNTIYF	TGTGCCACCAGCAGAGATGTTTGGGACACGATCTCTGGAAACACCATATATTTT
TRBV19	-	TRBJ2-7	-	CASSWEGEAHYEQYF	TGTGCCAGTAGTTGGGAAGGGGAGGCACACTACGAGCAGTACTTC
TRBV10-2	-	TRBJ2-1	-	CASDGGAGNEQFF	TGCGCCAGCGATGGGGGGGCGGGAAATGAGCAGTTCTTC
TRBV27	-	TRBJ1-4	-	CASSLVGGGYEKLFF	TGTGCCAGCAGTTTAGTGGGTGGCGGGTACGAAAAACTGTTTTTT
TRBV5-6	-	TRBJ2-7	TRBD2	CASSFVGLAHYEQYF	TGTGCCAGCAGCTTTGTGGGACTAGCGCATTACGAGCAGTACTTC
TRBV7-3	once	TRBJ1-6	-	CASSPGGTSPLHF	TGTGCCAGCAGCCCCGGGGGGACTTCACCCCTCCACTTT
TRBV5-8	-	TRBJ1-6	-	CASSFYRDYNSPLHF	TGTGCCAGCAGCTTCTACCGGGACTATAATTCACCCCTCCACTTT
TRBV4-3	-	TRBJ2-1	-	CASSQSGTGPYNEQFF	TGCGCCAGCAGCCAGTCCGGGACTGGACCCTACAATGAGCAGTTCTTC
TRBV11-2	-	TRBJ2-5	TRBD2	CASSTTSGAGTQYF	TGTGCCAGCAGCACCACTAGCGGGGCAGGGACCCAGTACTTC
TRBV29-1	-	TRBJ2-5	-	CSVEEGGINRGREKTQYF	TGCAGCGTTGAGGAGGGGGGGATTAACAGGGGCCGAGAGAAGACCCAGTACTTC
TRBV11-1	-	TRBJ2-5	TRBD2	CASSDNGPGLAGRETQYF	TGTGCCAGCAGCGATAACGGGCCGGGACTAGCGGGGCGGGAGACCCAGTACTTC
TRBV4-3	-	TRBJ2-7	TRBD2	CASSQVLAGGSPYEQYF	TGCGCCAGCAGCCAAGTGCTAGCGGGGGGCTCCCCCTACGAGCAGTACTTC
TRBV4-1	-	TRBJ2-2	TRBD2	CASSRGEGPTGELFF	TGCGCCAGCAGCCGCGGGGAGGGGCCCACCGGGGAGCTGTTTTTT
TRBV19	-	TRBJ1-1	-	CASSSQVPEVNTEAFF	TGTGCCAGTAGTAGTCAGGTACCCGAGGTCAACACTGAAGCTTTCTTT
TRBV6-1	-	TRBJ2-7	-	CASSERLTYEQYF	TGTGCCAGCAGTGAAAGACTAACCTACGAGCAGTACTTC
TRBV2	once	TRBJ2-7	-	CASRADINEQYF	TGTGCCAGCAGGGCTGACATTAACGAGCAGTACTTC
TRBV7-3	-	TRBJ2-3	TRBD2	CASSLAGGRDTQYF	TGTGCCAGCAGCTTAGCGGGGGGGAGAGATACGCAGTATTTT
TRBV6-1	-	TRBJ2-2	-	CASRSGSLEELFF	TGTGCCAGCAGGTCCGGGTCCTTGGAGGAGCTGTTTTTT
TRBV19	-	TRBJ1-1	TRBD1	CASTSDRGDVDTEAFF	TGTGCCAGTACCTCGGACAGGGGGGATGTAGACACTGAAGCTTTCTTT
TRBV6-5	once	TRBJ1-2	-	CASQQGPYGYTF	TGTGCCAGCCAACAGGGCCCCTATGGCTACACCTTC
TRBV9	-	TRBJ1-4	TRBD1	CASSVRDSRFEKLFF	TGTGCCAGCAGCGTGAGGGACAGCCGTTTTGAAAAACTGTTTTTT
TRBV4-3	-	TRBJ1-2	-	CASSQYPGQVTGYTF	TGCGCCAGCAGCCAATATCCGGGCCAAGTCACGGGCTACACCTTC
TRBV2	-	TRBJ1-1	-	CASDEGVSNTEAFF	TGTGCCAGCGATGAGGGAGTATCGAACACTGAAGCTTTCTTT
TRBV27	-	TRBJ2-1	TRBD1	CASSSGQGGYNEQFF	TGTGCCAGCAGTTCCGGACAGGGGGGCTACAATGAGCAGTTCTTC
TRBV11-2	-	TRBJ2-7	-	CASSFYASREQYF	TGTGCCAGCAGCTTTTACGCTAGCCGCGAGCAGTACTTC
TRBV27	-	TRBJ1-5	TRBD1	CASSFRDRGQPQHF	TGTGCCAGCAGTTTCCGGGACAGGGGTCAGCCCCAGCATTTT
TRBV6-5	-	TRBJ2-1	-	CASSYSGGGLDEQFF	TGTGCCAGCAGTTACTCTGGGGGGGGCCTTGATGAGCAGTTCTTC
TRBV29-1	-	TRBJ1-2	-	CSVVATTNYGYTF	TGCAGCGTTGTTGCGACAACTAACTATGGCTACACCTTC
TRBV9	-	TRBJ1-3	-	CASSARHGNSGNTIYF	TGTGCCAGCAGCGCCAGGCACGGGAACTCTGGAAACACCATATATTTT
TRBV9	-	TRBJ2-3	-	CASSGEIADTQYF	TGTGCCAGCAGCGGAGAGATAGCAGATACGCAGTATTTT
TRBV7-9	-	TRBJ2-7	TRBD1	CASSPFRQGDEQYF	TGTGCCAGCAGCCCTTTCCGTCAGGGGGACGAGCAGTACTTC
TRBV10-3	-	TRBJ2-7	TRBD1	CAISDQGQPRGEQYF	TGTGCCATCAGTGACCAGGGACAGCCTAGGGGCGAGCAGTACTTC
TRBV14	-	TRBJ2-1	-	CASSQDTSLHEQFF	TGTGCCAGCAGCCAAGATACCAGTCTCCATGAGCAGTTCTTC
TRBV11-1	-	TRBJ1-1	TRBD1	CASSPGTAAEAFF	TGTGCCAGCAGCCCCGGGACAGCGGCTGAAGCTTTCTTT